One sample yielded the 24 T cell receptor beta chains listed below, sequenced in a study of CD8+ T cells in alopecia areata. Isolated RNA was reverse transcribed into cDNA used as the sequencing template. Sequencing used immunoSEQ multiplex PCR; TCRdb keeps in-frame clones, though not all of them. The sample yields 110,000 or so clones, roughly 63% seen once. The treatment was: oral pan-JAK inhibitor, 5-10 mg twice daily. The sample consisted of CD8+ T cells sorted from blood, taken at week 4, from a patient treated with tofacitinib. The receptors stem from a human donor with alopecia areata.

The chain links TRBV7-9 to TRBJ1-2; D might be TRBD1 (6 bases). The CDR3 sequence is 16 residues long. Germline V CDR1 and CDR2: SEHNR, FQNEAQ (reference sequence). Trimming left V 5 bases short and J 8 bases short, with 24 bases between. CDR3 loop: CASSLLRTQAGEGYTF. The CDR3 region has the DNA TGTGCCAGCAGCCTCTTAAGGACCCAGGCAGGGGAAGGCTACACCTTC.

This clone came up a few times. The chain employs TRBV11-1 and TRBJ2-1, with a tentative D call TRBD1 (5 bases). V was shortened by 2 bases and J by 5 bases, with 7 bases between the two germline ends. The CDR3 contains 13 residues. Germline V gene sequence: CDR1 SGHAT, CDR2 FQDESV (reference sequence). CDR3 amino acids: CASSLLGDNEQFF. For the CDR3, the DNA is TGTGCCAGCAGCTTATTAGGGGACAATGAGCAGTTCTTC.

The CDR3 sequence: CSVVRGSGEQFF. DNA for the CDR3: TGCAGCGTTGTGAGGGGTAGCGGTGAGCAGTTCTTC. V is TRBV29-1 and J is TRBJ2-1; weak D call: TRBD2 (6 bases). With 4 bases removed from V and 9 bases from J, the gap between germline ends came to 13 bases. The CDR3 loop spans 12 amino acids. Germline values: CDR1 SQVTM, CDR2 ANQGSEA.

The V gene is TRBV30, the J gene TRBJ2-5, with a possible D match to TRBD1 (6 bases). CDR3 length: 13 amino acids. Germline loops: CDR1 GTSNPN, CDR2 SVGIG (reference sequence). The V end was cut by 1 base, the J end by 9 bases, with 15 bases between. The CDR3 here is CAWSETGTGAQYF. For the CDR3, the DNA is TGTGCCTGGAGTGAAACAGGGACCGGGGCCCAGTACTTC.

The CDR3 region is CASSYLAGGSTGELFF. Written as DNA, the CDR3 is TGTGCCAGCAGTTATCTAGCGGGGGGGAGTACCGGGGAGCTGTTTTTT. The chain couples TRBV6-6 to TRBJ2-2; 12 bases agree with TRBD2. The CDR3 totals 16 residues. Germline V CDR1 and CDR2: MNHNY, SVGAGI (reference sequence). The junction had 4 bases not matched to a gene; V was cut back by 3 bases and J by 5 bases.

This clone has only a few counts. V gene TRBV5-1 combines with J gene TRBJ1-1, with 7 bases fitting TRBD1. CDR1 and CDR2 (germline): SGHRS, YFSETQ. Trimming at V came to 4 bases and at J to 7 bases, leaving 10 bases not matched to a gene. The CDR3 covers 14 residues. CDR3 bases: TGCGCCAGCAGCCCAGGCCTCCGGGACAGTGAAGCTTTCTTT. Translation gives CASSPGLRDSEAFF. The full variable domain, completed using reference TRBV5-1 and TRBJ1-1, is KAGVTQTPRYLIKTRGQQVTLSCSPISGHRSVSWYQQTPGQGLQFLFEYFSETQRNKGNFPGRFSGRQFSNSRSEMNVSTLELGDSALYLCASSPGLRDSEAFFGQGTRLTVV.

The rearrangement links TRBV30 to TRBJ2-3; 7 nucleotides agree with TRBD1. The ends lost 0 bases at V and 6 bases at J; junction bases unmatched: 12. This CDR3 spans 16 amino acids. Germline V gene data show CDR1 as GTSNPN and CDR2 as SVGIG (reference sequence). The CDR3 nucleotides read TGTGCCTGGAGTGTAAGGCTGGGGACGACAGGGGATACGCAGTATTTT. Its protein product is CAWSVRLGTTGDTQYF.

The V gene is TRBV5-6, the J gene TRBJ2-5; the match to TRBD1 covers 7 bases. Germline V gene lookup returns CDR1 SGHDT and CDR2 YYEEEE. CDR3 length equals 13 residues. V lost 7 bases and J lost 1; bases outside the gene matches: 4. DNA for the CDR3: TGTGCCAGCCTCGACAGGGCCCAAGAGACCCAGTACTTC. This sequence encodes CASLDRAQETQYF.

The CDR3, as DNA: TGTGCCTGGAATGAGGTTGAGGGGCGGTTCTTC. This sequence encodes CAWNEVEGRFF. The chain combines TRBV30 with TRBJ2-1, with D perhaps assigned TRBD1 or TRBD2 (5 bases each). The V end was cut by 4 bases, the J end by 15 bases, with 16 bases between. CDR3 length: 11 amino acids. CDR1 GTSNPN and CDR2 SVGIG come from the germline V gene (reference sequence). Together with reference TRBV30 and TRBJ2-1, the CDR3 gives the full variable domain: SQTIHQWPATLVQPVGSPLSLECTVEGTSNPNLYWYRQAAGRGLQLLFYSVGIGQISSEVPQNLSASRPQDRQFILSSKKLLLSDSGFYLCAWNEVEGRFFGPGTRLTVL.

The CDR3 DNA sequence: TGTGCCAGCAGTGATAGGCAGGTCAACATTCAGTACTTC. It is translated as CASSDRQVNIQYF. The chain joins TRBV25-1 to TRBJ2-4; D unresolved. CDR1 is MGHDK, CDR2 SYGVNS, per germline. Deletions cut 3 bases from V and 7 bases from J, with 10 bases between. The CDR3 spans 13 residues.

The CDR3 reads CASRGQPGGTQYF. DNA of the CDR3: TGTGCCAGCAGGGGACAACCAGGGGGGACCCAGTACTTC. This rearrangement joins TRBV6-5 to TRBJ2-5; 7 bases agree with TRBD1. CDR1 and CDR2 (germline): MNHEY, SVGAGI. The CDR3 length is 13 residues. V was clipped by 6 bases and J by 7 bases; unmatched bases: 8.

This clone came up a few times. The genes are TRBV29-1 and TRBJ2-5, with D perhaps given as TRBD1 or TRBD2 (5 bases each). The CDR3 runs to 13 residues. V lost 8 bases and J lost 0, with 13 bases in between. CDR1 SQVTM and CDR2 ANQGSEA come from the germline V gene. The CDR3 coding sequence is TGCAGCTTGAGGGGACCCTACCAAGAGACCCAGTACTTC. Translating it yields CSLRGPYQETQYF.

This chain connects TRBV5-6 to TRBJ2-3, with D possibly being TRBD1 (5 bases). CDR1 and CDR2 (germline): SGHDT, YYEEEE. Trimming shortened V by 0 bases and J by 0 bases, and 8 bases separated the two germline ends. The CDR3 consists of 15 residues. In DNA form, the CDR3 reads TGTGCCAGCAGCTTGGTAGGGGCTAGCACAGATACGCAGTATTTT. It codes for CASSLVGASTDTQYF. Drawing the rest from reference TRBV5-6 and TRBJ2-3, the complete variable domain is DAGVTQSPTHLIKTRGQQVTLRCSPKSGHDTVSWYQQALGQGPQFIFQYYEEEERQRGNFPDRFSGHQFPNYSSELNVNALLLGDSALYLCASSLVGASTDTQYFGPGTRLTVL.

The genes are TRBV30 and TRBJ2-3, with unresolved D. The germline V gene encodes CDR1 GTSNPN and CDR2 SVGIG (reference sequence). This CDR3 comprises 10 residues. Trimming took off 2 bases at V and 6 bases at J, with 3 bases between the two ends. CDR3 nucleotides: TGTGCCTGGAGTCCTGATACGCAGTATTTT. This sequence encodes CAWSPDTQYF.

The chain carries TRBV4-1 and TRBJ2-7; 11 bases align to TRBD1. V dropped 1 base and J dropped 6; count of bases not matched to a gene: 2. Germline V gene sequence: CDR1 MGHRA, CDR2 YSYEKL. The CDR3 contains 14 residues. CDR3 sequence reads: CASSQGTGGVEQYF. CDR3 in DNA: TGCGCCAGCAGCCAAGGGACAGGGGGCGTCGAGCAGTACTTC.

The chain links TRBV29-1 to TRBJ1-1; D gene ambiguous. This CDR3 is built from 14 residues. V was shortened by 7 bases and J by 5 bases, with 20 bases between the two germline ends. The germline CDR1 and CDR2 sequences are SQVTM and ANQGSEA. The CDR3 nucleotides read TGCAGCGCCCGCAAAACAGAAGGTGGGACTGAAGCTTTCTTT. Translation: CSARKTEGGTEAFF.

The chain combines TRBV7-9 with TRBJ2-5; 7 bases align to TRBD1. V lost 7 bases and J lost 1; bases outside the gene matches: 6. The germline V gene has CDR1 SEHNR and CDR2 FQNEAQ (reference sequence). The CDR3 has 14 amino acids. This CDR3 is CASTADRFQETQYF. The DNA for the CDR3 is TGTGCCAGCACCGCGGACAGGTTCCAAGAGACCCAGTACTTC.

This clone turned up a few times. The genes are TRBV25-1 and TRBJ2-7; 8 positions agree with TRBD2. The germline gives CDR1 MGHDK, CDR2 SYGVNS. Trimming at V came to 6 bases and at J to 6 bases, leaving 7 bases not matched to a gene. This CDR3 is built from 13 residues. CDR3 amino acids: CASRAGGSSEQYF. In DNA form, the CDR3 reads TGTGCCAGCAGGGCGGGAGGATCGAGCGAGCAGTACTTC.

This clone was counted between two and nine times. The chain couples TRBV30 to TRBJ2-3; TRBD2 matches 8 bases. CDR1 is GTSNPN, CDR2 SVGIG, per germline (reference sequence). After removal of 5 bases from V and 2 bases from J, the junction contained 9 bases not matched to a gene. The CDR3 consists of 15 residues. CDR3 DNA sequence: TGTGCCTGGGGCGTTTCTAGCGGGCTCACAGATACGCAGTATTTT. Amino acid sequence: CAWGVSSGLTDTQYF.

The CDR3 loop reads CASSLGRGEQFF. For the CDR3, the DNA is TGTGCCAGCAGCTTAGGTAGGGGGGAGCAGTTCTTC. This chain links TRBV7-9 with TRBJ2-1; D is possibly TRBD1 (6 bases). Trimming pared 1 base from V and 10 bases from J, leaving 8 bases between. Germline CDR1 reads SEHNR; CDR2 reads FQNEAQ (reference sequence). CDR3 length equals 12 residues.

V gene TRBV5-1 combines with J gene TRBJ1-1, with 9 bases fitting TRBD1. Germline CDR1 is SGHRS and CDR2 is YFSETQ. Unmatched junction bases numbered 6, after V lost 3 bases and J lost 3 bases. The CDR3 is 15 residues long. CDR3 sequence: CASSWTGAPHTEAFF. In DNA form, the CDR3 reads TGCGCCAGCAGCTGGACAGGGGCCCCGCACACTGAAGCTTTCTTT.

The rearrangement joins TRBV30 to TRBJ2-6; D is undetermined. CDR3 length: 14 residues. Trimming removed 5 bases from V and 3 bases from J, with 11 bases in between. The V gene's germline CDR1 is GTSNPN and CDR2 SVGIG (reference sequence). The CDR3 nucleotides read TGTGCCTGGGATCACGCGCTTGGGGCCAACGTCCTGACTTTC. Its translation is CAWDHALGANVLTF.

The V call is TRBV7-2, the J call TRBJ1-3, with D possibly being TRBD1 (5 bases). The germline CDR1 and CDR2 sequences are SGHTA and FQGNSA. The CDR3 loop spans 14 amino acids. V gave up 1 base and J gave up 9 bases, with 13 bases separating them. Written as DNA, the CDR3 is TGTGCCAGCAGCTTAGGACAAGGGGCCAGCACCATATATTTT. It translates to CASSLGQGASTIYF.

The chain recombines TRBV7-3 with TRBJ2-1; D may be TRBD1 or TRBD2 (5 bases each). CDR1 and CDR2 (germline): SGHTA, FQGTGA. The ends were cut back, 6 bases at V and 5 bases at J, with 11 bases in the middle. The CDR3 sequence is 13 residues long. The DNA of the CDR3 is TGTGCCAGCAGGGGGACGGCTCACAATGAGCAGTTCTTC. Translating gives CASRGTAHNEQFF.